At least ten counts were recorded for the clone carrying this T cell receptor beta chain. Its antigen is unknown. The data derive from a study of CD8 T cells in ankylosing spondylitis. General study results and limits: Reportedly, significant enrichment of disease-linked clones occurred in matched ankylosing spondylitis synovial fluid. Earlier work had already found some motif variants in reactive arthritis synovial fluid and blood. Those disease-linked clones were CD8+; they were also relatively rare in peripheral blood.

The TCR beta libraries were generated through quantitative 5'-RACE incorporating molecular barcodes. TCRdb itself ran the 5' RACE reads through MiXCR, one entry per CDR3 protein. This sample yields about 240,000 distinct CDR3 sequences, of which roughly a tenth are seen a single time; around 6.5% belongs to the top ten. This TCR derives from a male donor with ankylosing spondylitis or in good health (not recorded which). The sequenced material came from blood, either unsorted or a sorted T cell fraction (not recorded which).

The CDR3 DNA reads as TGTGCCAGCATTCTACAGGGTAATCAAGAGACCCAGTACTTC. Protein product: CASILQGNQETQYF. V is TRBV2 and J is TRBJ2-5, with TRBD1 as a possible D gene (6 bases). CDR1 and CDR2 (germline): SNHLY, FYNNEI. This CDR3 comprises 14 residues. V lost 7 bases to trimming and J lost 2 bases, with 14 bases between them.